These T cell receptor beta chains were read from a single sample in a study of shared clonotypes between healthy human individuals. The method was immunoSEQ multiplex PCR; TCRdb's version includes in-frame clones alone and lacks a portion of them. The sample has 450,000 or so clones, about 74% seen once. Sample: PBMCs. The receptors shown here come from a middle-aged woman in good health. Some clones in this sample may be carry-over from other donors' samples. Both conserved end residues are part of each CDR3. Fields, in order: clone size, J gene, V gene, D gene, CDR3 protein, CDR3 DNA. A D gene is named only where the DNA matches it firmly. Rows give clone size only sometimes, using once, few, many, or a class for an expanded clone.

size: NA; J: TRBJ2-7; V: TRBV28; D: TRBD1; CDR3: CASKGQGAGGYEQYF; DNA: TGTGCCAGCAAGGGGCAGGGGGCAGGAGGCTACGAGCAGTACTTC
size: NA; J: TRBJ2-7; V: TRBV4-1; D: TRBD2; CDR3: CASSQSSGRANYEQYF; DNA: TGCGCCAGCAGCCAGTCCAGCGGGAGGGCGAACTACGAGCAGTACTTC
size: NA; J: TRBJ1-4; V: TRBV5-4; D: NA; CDR3: CASSLRGSEKLFF; DNA: TGTGCCAGCAGCTTACGAGGAAGTGAAAAACTGTTTTTT
size: few; J: TRBJ2-4; V: TRBV18; D: TRBD1; CDR3: CASSPSDRGYIQYF; DNA: TGTGCCAGCTCACCAAGCGACAGGGGTTACATTCAGTACTTC
size: NA; J: TRBJ1-5; V: TRBV2; D: NA; CDR3: CASSEGENYQPQHF; DNA: TGTGCCAGCAGTGAAGGGGAGAACTATCAGCCCCAGCATTTT
size: NA; J: TRBJ2-2; V: TRBV9; D: NA; CDR3: CASSVVGGPNTGELFF; DNA: TGTGCCAGCAGCGTAGTCGGCGGGCCGAACACCGGGGAGCTGTTTTTT
size: NA; J: TRBJ1-2; V: TRBV7-9; D: NA; CDR3: CASSPLGTYSYGYTF; DNA: TGTGCCAGCAGCCCCCTCGGGACATACAGCTATGGCTACACCTTC
size: NA; J: TRBJ2-2; V: TRBV6-1; D: NA; CDR3: CASRRDGNTGELFF; DNA: TGTGCCAGCAGGCGGGACGGTAACACCGGGGAGCTGTTTTTT
size: NA; J: TRBJ2-3; V: TRBV7-9; D: NA; CDR3: CASSLFADTQYF; DNA: TGTGCCAGCAGCTTATTTGCAGATACGCAGTATTTT
size: NA; J: TRBJ2-7; V: TRBV7-2; D: TRBD2; CDR3: CASSLGLADLYEQYF; DNA: TGTGCCAGCAGCTTAGGACTAGCGGACCTCTACGAGCAGTACTTC
size: NA; J: TRBJ1-1; V: TRBV5-1; D: NA; CDR3: CASSPAGDTEAFF; DNA: TGCGCCAGCAGCCCGGCGGGGGACACTGAAGCTTTCTTT
size: many; J: TRBJ1-1; V: TRBV4-2; D: TRBD1; CDR3: CASSGTGDTEAFF; DNA: TGTGCCAGCAGCGGGACAGGGGACACTGAAGCTTTCTTT
size: NA; J: TRBJ2-7; V: TRBV6-1; D: NA; CDR3: CASSVLGPGEQYF; DNA: TGTGCCAGCAGCGTACTCGGTCCCGGCGAGCAGTACTTC
size: NA; J: TRBJ1-2; V: TRBV19; D: NA; CDR3: CASSAVAGDGYTF; DNA: TGTGCCAGTAGTGCGGTGGCAGGGGACGGCTACACCTTC
size: many; J: TRBJ1-3; V: TRBV30; D: NA; CDR3: CAWSVPGGHSGNTIYF; DNA: TGTGCCTGGAGTGTACCTGGGGGACACTCTGGAAACACCATATATTTT
size: NA; J: TRBJ2-2; V: TRBV7-6; D: TRBD2; CDR3: CASSSFSGRRTGELFF; DNA: TGTGCCAGCAGCTCCTTTAGCGGGAGGCGGACCGGGGAGCTGTTTTTT
size: few; J: TRBJ2-3; V: TRBV6-6; D: NA; CDR3: CASSRTLADTQYF; DNA: TGTGCCAGCAGTAGGACACTGGCAGATACGCAGTATTTT
size: once; J: TRBJ1-4; V: TRBV30; D: NA; CDR3: CAWSRDMDDEKLFF; DNA: TGTGCCTGGTCCCGGGACATGGACGATGAAAAACTGTTTTTT
size: NA; J: TRBJ2-2; V: TRBV28; D: NA; CDR3: CASRPANTGELFF; DNA: TGTGCCAGCAGGCCAGCGAACACCGGGGAGCTGTTTTTT
size: many; J: TRBJ2-2; V: TRBV4-1; D: TRBD2; CDR3: CASSQVNSGRARTGELFF; DNA: TGCGCCAGCAGCCAAGTGAATAGCGGGAGGGCTAGGACCGGGGAGCTGTTTTTT
size: NA; J: TRBJ1-2; V: TRBV29-1; D: NA; CDR3: CSVEDWRYGYTF; DNA: TGCAGCGTTGAAGATTGGCGTTATGGCTACACCTTC
size: NA; J: TRBJ2-3; V: TRBV29-1; D: NA; CDR3: CSSSHGATDTQYF; DNA: TGCAGCTCCTCCCACGGTGCTACAGATACGCAGTATTTT
size: few; J: TRBJ1-6; V: TRBV2; D: TRBD1; CDR3: CASRSGTDNSPLHF; DNA: TGTGCCAGCAGGTCCGGGACAGATAATTCACCCCTCCACTTT
size: few; J: TRBJ2-5; V: TRBV28; D: TRBD1; CDR3: CASSLRNRGETQYF; DNA: TGTGCCAGCAGTTTAAGGAACAGGGGAGAGACCCAGTACTTC
size: few; J: TRBJ1-1; V: TRBV7-2; D: NA; CDR3: CASSRFQGRGTEAFF; DNA: TGTGCCAGCAGCCGTTTTCAGGGCCGGGGCACTGAAGCTTTCTTT
size: NA; J: TRBJ2-4; V: TRBV1; D: NA; CDR3: CTSSQAEHCPKGTKGMINKNIQYF; DNA: TGCACCAGCAGCCAAGCGGAGCATTGCCCAAAAGGGACCAAAGGGATGATCAACAAAAACATTCAGTACTTC
size: few; J: TRBJ1-6; V: TRBV6-1; D: NA; CDR3: CASSGLDGPSSYNSPLHF; DNA: TGTGCCAGCAGTGGTCTGGACGGACCGAGCTCCTATAATTCACCCCTCCACTTT
size: NA; J: TRBJ1-1; V: TRBV6-4; D: NA; CDR3: CASSEGTEAFF; DNA: TGTGCCAGCAGTGAAGGCACTGAAGCTTTCTTT
size: NA; J: TRBJ1-5; V: TRBV30; D: TRBD1; CDR3: CAWSINRGGQPQHF; DNA: TGTGCCTGGAGTATAAACAGGGGAGGGCAGCCCCAGCATTTT
size: NA; J: TRBJ2-5; V: TRBV11-2; D: NA; CDR3: CASSRDFKETQYF; DNA: TGTGCCAGCAGCCGGGATTTCAAAGAGACCCAGTACTTC
size: NA; J: TRBJ2-7; V: TRBV29-1; D: TRBD1; CDR3: CSVADGQGLEQYF; DNA: TGCAGCGTTGCCGATGGACAGGGGTTGGAGCAGTACTTC
size: NA; J: TRBJ2-1; V: TRBV29-1; D: TRBD2; CDR3: CSVEVAGGSSEQFF; DNA: TGCAGCGTTGAAGTAGCGGGAGGGTCCAGTGAGCAGTTCTTC
size: NA; J: TRBJ1-5; V: TRBV23-1; D: NA; CDR3: CASSPSREGDSNQPQHF; DNA: TGCGCCAGCAGTCCTTCTCGGGAAGGGGATAGCAATCAGCCCCAGCATTTT
size: NA; J: TRBJ2-4; V: TRBV6-5; D: NA; CDR3: CASRNRGGVQYF; DNA: TGTGCCAGCAGGAACAGGGGAGGGGTTCAGTACTTC
size: NA; J: TRBJ2-7; V: TRBV6-5; D: NA; CDR3: CASSYHQGNYYEQYF; DNA: TGTGCCAGCAGTTACCATCAGGGGAATTACTACGAGCAGTACTTC
size: NA; J: TRBJ1-3; V: TRBV7-6; D: NA; CDR3: CASSLWDSIIGNTIYF; DNA: TGTGCCAGCAGCTTGTGGGACTCGATTATAGGAAACACCATATATTTT
size: NA; J: TRBJ2-7; V: TRBV19; D: NA; CDR3: CATTGDTSYEQYF; DNA: TGTGCCACCACCGGAGACACCTCCTACGAGCAGTACTTC
size: NA; J: TRBJ2-1; V: TRBV7-8; D: NA; CDR3: CASSLRIRPGHYYNEQFF; DNA: TGTGCCAGCAGCTTAAGGATCCGTCCGGGTCACTACTACAATGAGCAGTTCTTC
size: NA; J: TRBJ2-7; V: TRBV27; D: NA; CDR3: CASSPTSSGRGGKGEQYF; DNA: TGTGCCAGCAGTCCCACGTCTAGCGGCAGGGGGGGGAAAGGCGAGCAGTACTTC
size: NA; J: TRBJ2-1; V: TRBV28; D: TRBD1; CDR3: CASSRGQGGRQFF; DNA: TGTGCCAGCAGCCGGGGACAGGGGGGTCGGCAGTTCTTC
size: NA; J: TRBJ2-7; V: TRBV21-1; D: NA; CDR3: CASPIGNRDPYYEQYF; DNA: TGTGCCAGCCCTATAGGGAATCGGGACCCATACTACGAGCAGTACTTC
size: NA; J: TRBJ2-5; V: TRBV6-1; D: NA; CDR3: CASHGTGETQYF; DNA: TGTGCCAGCCACGGGACTGGAGAGACCCAGTACTTC
size: NA; J: TRBJ2-2; V: TRBV7-2; D: NA; CDR3: CASSLVLRTWGTGELFF; DNA: TGTGCCAGCAGCTTAGTTTTGAGGACTTGGGGCACCGGGGAGCTGTTTTTT
size: NA; J: TRBJ1-1; V: TRBV5-1; D: TRBD1; CDR3: CASSWVDGTDEAFF; DNA: TGCGCCAGCAGCTGGGTGGATGGGACAGATGAAGCTTTCTTT
size: NA; J: TRBJ2-3; V: TRBV6-5; D: NA; CDR3: CASSPRRVDTQYF; DNA: TGTGCCAGCAGTCCTCGGAGGGTAGATACGCAGTATTTT
size: NA; J: TRBJ2-7; V: TRBV4-2; D: NA; CDR3: CASSQARAGTYEQYF; DNA: TGTGCCAGCAGCCAAGCGAGGGCAGGGACCTACGAGCAGTACTTC
size: many; J: TRBJ2-3; V: TRBV5-4; D: NA; CDR3: CASSSSGTDTQYF; DNA: TGTGCCAGCAGCTCATCGGGAACAGATACGCAGTATTTT
size: NA; J: TRBJ2-7; V: TRBV29-1; D: NA; CDR3: CSVGGGGELEQYF; DNA: TGCAGCGTTGGAGGAGGAGGGGAACTCGAGCAGTACTTC
size: many; J: TRBJ1-2; V: TRBV9; D: TRBD1; CDR3: CASSVEGTGAWDGYTF; DNA: TGTGCCAGCAGCGTAGAGGGGACAGGCGCTTGGGATGGCTACACCTTC
size: NA; J: TRBJ2-2; V: TRBV4-3; D: TRBD2; CDR3: CASSHSGRGTGELFF; DNA: TGCGCCAGCAGCCATAGCGGGAGGGGCACCGGGGAGCTGTTTTTT
size: NA; J: TRBJ2-7; V: TRBV27; D: TRBD2; CDR3: CASSETSGRVYEQYF; DNA: TGTGCCAGCAGTGAGACTAGCGGGAGGGTCTACGAGCAGTACTTC
size: NA; J: TRBJ2-7; V: TRBV7-7; D: TRBD1; CDR3: CASSRGQGSGYEQYF; DNA: TGTGCCTCCTCTAGGGGACAGGGTTCCGGCTACGAGCAGTACTTC
size: NA; J: TRBJ2-3; V: TRBV21-1; D: NA; CDR3: CASSKLGQNTDTQYF; DNA: TGTGCCAGCAGCAAACTGGGACAGAACACAGATACGCAGTATTTT
size: NA; J: TRBJ1-1; V: TRBV19; D: NA; CDR3: CASSMRGVLRAFF; DNA: TGTGCCAGTAGTATGCGGGGGGTCTTGCGAGCTTTCTTT
size: NA; J: TRBJ1-2; V: TRBV9; D: NA; CDR3: CASSVAGSVYGYTF; DNA: TGTGCCAGCAGCGTAGCGGGCAGTGTCTATGGCTACACCTTC
size: NA; J: TRBJ2-2; V: TRBV6-6; D: NA; CDR3: CASTKRLDTGELFF; DNA: TGTGCCAGCACTAAAAGACTAGACACCGGGGAGCTGTTTTTT
size: NA; J: TRBJ1-2; V: TRBV28; D: NA; CDR3: CASSLEAVGGTYGYTF; DNA: TGTGCCAGCAGTTTAGAGGCCGTCGGAGGGACTTATGGCTACACCTTC
size: NA; J: TRBJ1-5; V: TRBV28; D: NA; CDR3: CASSLDLRRPQHF; DNA: TGTGCCAGCAGTTTGGATCTGAGGCGGCCCCAGCATTTT